The clone carrying this TCR beta chain was found many times. Per the original methods: Cell counts per sample came from amplifying reference gene primers. TCRdb's copy holds only in-frame clones and misses some; the assay was immunoSEQ multiplex PCR. The DNA gave D and trimming, while V, J and clone size come from that table. The profile shows more than 100,000 clones, roughly 75% of them singletons. This record belongs to a study of blood T cell repertoires in COVID-19. Study information: T cells, B-cell-depleted T cells, or PBMCs supplied cDNA or gDNA.

The sequence was obtained from a man aged 55 to 70 with active or convalescent COVID-19. Sequencing used peripheral blood.

The CDR3 region is CASSQEDTGARTEAFF. The CDR3 nucleotides read TGCGCCAGCAGCCAAGAGGATACAGGGGCTAGAACTGAAGCTTTCTTT. This chain joins TRBV4-1 and TRBJ1-1; 7 nucleotides line up with TRBD1. Trimming cost V 0 bases and J 5 bases; bases outside gene matches: 9. This CDR3 contains 16 residues. Germline V gene data show CDR1 as MGHRA and CDR2 as YSYEKL.